These 2 T cell receptor beta chains were sequenced from one sample in a study of blood T cell repertoires in COVID-19. The repertoire was sequenced with immunoSEQ multiplex PCR; TCRdb's copy has only in-frame clones and lacks some. The data hold a few hundred thousand clones, with 83% observed a single time. The sample comprised peripheral blood. The receptors stem from a woman in her 30s with COVID-19, enrolled during active disease.

The chain is built from TRBV10-1 and TRBJ2-7; D gene ambiguous. V lost 9 bases and J lost 3, with 15 bases in between. The CDR3 has 13 residues. The germline gives CDR1 WNHNN, CDR2 SYGVQD (reference sequence). The CDR3 reads CARLNPTFYEQYF. The CDR3 coding sequence is TGCGCCAGACTCAACCCAACTTTCTACGAGCAGTACTTC.

The genes are TRBV7-9 and TRBJ1-6; tentative D call: TRBD1 (5 bases). Germline lookup yields CDR1 SEHNR and CDR2 FQNEAQ (reference sequence). The CDR3 covers 14 residues. Trimming cost V 5 bases and J 4 bases, with 9 bases left between them. CDR3 sequence reads: CASSPTAYNSPLHF. CDR3 nucleotide sequence: TGTGCCAGCAGCCCGACAGCTTATAATTCACCCCTCCACTTT.